This TCR beta chain was observed in a study of cytomegalovirus exposure and HLA in healthy donors (dated by TCRdb to between 2016 and 2019). A note on the overall study: An earlier analysis of roughly 630 of the donors reported 250 to 350 Gb of sequence data and some 120 million unique TCR beta sequences from 150 million to 200 million T cells. About 280 gigabases of sequencing data and 70 million to 100 million unique TCR sequences were included in an early release covering about 620 HLA-typed donors. Among the approximately 400 genotyped donors, approximately 76% belonged to the genetic ancestry cluster associated with self-reported Caucasian donors. The aim of the study was to test whether cataloging public T cell receptors could identify signatures of past pathogen exposure. The study profiled the T cell repertoires of more than 500 subjects by immunosequencing and related them to cytomegalovirus serostatus. In addition to the first cohort of about 650 subjects, a separate validation cohort of under 150 different subjects was used. To predict cytomegalovirus infection status, the study brought together high-throughput TCR immunosequencing, statistical association of individual TCRs with disease status, and machine learning. In a later analysis, previously published TCR beta repertoires from several hundred donors were re-analyzed and high-resolution HLA genotyping was added so that TCR occurrence patterns could be studied. In the later analysis, no new phenotypic data were used to find candidate immune exposures; instead, reliance was placed on TCR beta sequences and their occurrence across donors. In an earlier analysis of roughly 540 of the donors, high-throughput TCR beta sequencing was used to judge whether each TCR beta V gene segment behaved as functional or pseudogenic. Donor age, sex, ethnicity and CMV serostatus were compiled alongside the repertoire data. A later genetic analysis took genome-wide SNP genotypes for about 55% of the 666 donors and used that subset as a discovery cohort. All discovery cohort repertoires had been generated using a single sequencing platform. HLA typing included class I and class II loci at four-digit resolution. The number of donors typed differed by locus, with roughly 620-630 for A, B, C, DRB1 and DQB1, over 500 for DQA1, some 570 for DPA1, and approximately 470 for DPB1. Four or five DR-DQ haplotypes were handled as single units for association and clustering because linkage in the cohort was strong. Across under 500 genotyped donors of the cohort, an average of approximately 240,000 unique TCR beta nucleotide sequences per donor were sequenced, and around 19% of those sequences were non-productive. What the study reported, not specific to this receptor: Compared with the approximately 700-donor mean, donors in an Asian-associated ancestry cluster had fewer N-insertions in productive TCRs, according to a later genetic analysis. A later analysis found that most CMV-associated TCR beta chains appeared HLA-restricted, with HLA associations seemingly driven largely by CMV exposure. Cytomegalovirus status was reported to be diagnosed by the classifier with high specificity and sensitivity in both the original and validation cohorts. Only TCR beta chains were sequenced in this cohort, and the absence of alpha or paired-chain data limited detectable features. Broadly in line with IMGT annotations, most TCR beta V segments showed up in productive rearrangements about 87% or about 30% of the time in an earlier analysis of about 500 of the donors. According to a later analysis, parvovirus B19, influenza, CMV and Epstein-Barr virus appeared linked to several top co-occurrence clusters. The sequencing pipeline was judged likely to have produced a cluster of highly shared sequence variants as a technical artifact. Specific HLA alleles were associated with roughly 16,000 TCR beta sequences at a false discovery rate of 0.05 in a later analysis. Correlated functional status among segregating V segments might reflect linkage disequilibrium, but an unknown experimental factor could not be ruled out. Some IMGT-functional V segments, including TRBV6-2 and TRBV6-3, could not be distinguished by the 87-base-pair reads and were therefore excluded. The earlier analysis of nearly 600 of the donors excluded roughly 17 rarely observed V segments, including chromosome 9 orphons, because counts were too low. CMV serostatus was the only immune exposure information available for the cohort. An association between a missense DCLRE1C variant and V-gene and J-gene trimming of TCR beta chains was found in a later genetic analysis and replicated in an independent cohort. A few of the identified cytomegalovirus-associated TCR beta chains were confirmed in vitro to be specific for cytomegalovirus antigens. A further reported finding was that TCR beta sequences accurately predicted the HLA-A and HLA-B alleles for most subjects in the first cohort. In a later analysis, HLA-associated TCR beta chains showed more clonal expansion and lower generation probabilities than non-associated chains that were equally common. The study gave a list of roughly 150 TCR beta chains associated with cytomegalovirus. In a later analysis, TCR association rates were found to vary across HLA loci, with the most associated TCRs seen for DRB1 alleles and the fewest for HLA-C alleles. Across donors, most TCR sequences were observed very rarely, whereas some public TCRs were present in many individuals. The presence/absence analyses assumed that sequencing depth was roughly uniform across donors, and that assumption may not be true. Because HLA typing was missing for some donors at each locus, association tests included only the typed subset. The authors suggested that the approach could potentially be extended to other disease states and immunological phenotypes. When HLA alleles, especially DR and DQ, strongly co-occurred, attributing TCR associations to individual alleles was difficult.

Reading the germline V gene (reference sequence) gives CDR1 MNHEY and CDR2 SMNVEV. Trimming leaves V shorter by 6 bases and J shorter by 12 bases, with the junction holding 8 bases beyond the gene matches. Reading from cysteine to phenylalanine, the CDR3 counts 12 amino acids. CDR3 DNA only is kept here, 36 bases in frame from base 1. A note on this clone: No cognate antigen has been identified for it. No base quality information exists; no much larger clone differs at one position.

In total, roughly 670 healthy bone marrow donors made up the cohort. Cohort members were all nominally healthy when sampled, although unrecorded immune exposures were likely present. The donor was CMV seronegative and was included in the group of over 300 seronegative cohort members. A peripheral blood sample was provided by each donor, and peripheral blood mononuclear cells were used for TCR beta sequencing. The Qiagen DNeasy Blood Extraction Kit was used to extract genomic DNA from the blood cell samples. Library preparation used the immunoSEQ multiplex PCR assay. The multiplex PCR relied on a mix of 60 forward primers for TCR Vbeta segments and 13 reverse primers for TCR Jbeta segments. The CDR3 region of rearranged TCR beta genes was amplified from genomic DNA by a multiplex PCR assay. The amplified TCR beta libraries were sequenced on the Illumina HiSeq System as 87-base-pair reads. Under the source paper's analysis protocol: Across the 500 to 700 repertoires, a later analysis counted tens of millions of unique TCR beta chains, some 11 million of which were shared by at least two donors. Raw reads were error-corrected and collapsed into unique sequences with a nearest-neighbor algorithm that merged closely related sequences to remove PCR and sequencing errors. To assign V, D and J gene segments, CDR3 sequences were aligned to IMGT reference sequences. For a sequence to be retained, a match of at least six nucleotides was required to both a V gene segment and a J gene segment. Rearrangements were classified as productive when the CDR3 lacked stop codons and remained in frame with V and J, and all other rearrangements were classified as non-productive. CDR3 was defined according to IMGT convention as the region running from the second conserved V-encoded cysteine to the conserved J-encoded phenylalanine. Sequences without an unambiguous match to a single V gene segment were excluded from the earlier analysis of approximately 600 of the donors. An earlier analysis of a few hundred of the donors classified V segments as functional when productive rearrangements were above 56.7% and as segregating when the standard deviation between donors was above 5%. To diagnose cytomegalovirus status from the catalog of TCR beta chain sequences, a statistical classification framework was built. V and J gene assignment, in a later analysis, came from comparing TCR nucleotide sequences with IMGT/GENE-DB human TR gene sequences. In a later analysis, CDR3 sequences and most-parsimonious VDJ recombination scenarios were assigned using the TCRdist pipeline. In a later analysis, each TCR beta chain was defined by its CDR3 amino acid sequence together with its V-gene family, and reads without a unique V-gene family were excluded. To address suspected cross-contamination and a sequencing artifact, a later analysis removed approximately 590 highly shared, low-generation-probability nucleotide sequences. A later analysis calculated a clonal expansion index for each public chain from normalized within-repertoire ranks of inferred template counts. In a later analysis, generation probabilities were computed with a VDJ recombination model fitted to out-of-frame rearrangements, and the resulting probabilities were checked against IGoR. In a later analysis, TCR-TCR, TCR-HLA and TCR-CMV co-occurrence was scored with hypergeometric tests, and a repertoire-size bias correction was applied to TCR pairs. In a later analysis, false discovery rates were estimated by permuting HLA or CMV assignments 20 times. In a later analysis, co-occurring TCRs were grouped using DBSCAN, with TCRdist sequence similarity added in when clustering inside HLA-allele-positive subsets. Repertoires with fewer than 30,000 or more than 120,000 public chains were left out of co-occurrence clustering, as were five repertoires with anomalous nucleotide sharing. The clones in this table, taken by TCRdb from immuneACCESS, are in-frame only. Not every clone is retained; where verified, under half of the shortfall comes from an unresolved V gene, and the cause of the rest is unknown. The DNA was the basis for D and trimming; V, J and clone size are from that table. The sample has around 130,000 clones on record, approximately 86% of them singletons. The ten largest clones represent around 1.7% of the sample.

Input material: PBMCs. The origin of this receptor is a boy between 10 and 17 years old in good health and CMV-seronegative. The rearranged segments are TRBV27 and TRBJ1-1; TRBD1 agrees with 9 junctional bases. This receptor carries the CDR3 CASRSGDRVTFF. The DNA reads TGTGCCAGCAGGTCGGGGGACAGGGTAACTTTCTTT.